One sample yielded the 15 T cell receptor beta chains listed below, sequenced in a study of somatic mutations in cytotoxic T cells in rheumatoid arthritis. The protocol was immunoSEQ multiplex PCR, while the TCRdb copy is restricted to in-frame clones and leaves out a portion. The repertoire includes over 20,000 clones, 82% of them detected once, and roughly 5.6% sits in the top ten. The source material was CD8+ T cells sorted from blood. These receptors originate from a man over 45 in good health.

This chain joins TRBV2 and TRBJ2-1; TRBD1 matches at 8 bases. Trimming took 3 bases from V and 7 from J; bases not matched to a gene: 5. The CDR3 consists of 14 residues. Germline assignment: CDR1 SNHLY and CDR2 FYNNEI. CDR3 protein: CASSDGQGRNEQFF. The CDR3 nucleotides read TGTGCCAGCAGTGATGGACAGGGAAGGAATGAGCAGTTCTTC.

CDR3 protein: CSVGRYGNEQFF. DNA of the CDR3: TGCAGCGTGGGGAGGTACGGCAATGAGCAGTTCTTC. V and J are TRBV29-1 and TRBJ2-1; tentatively, D is TRBD2 (6 bases). The germline V and J ends were trimmed by 6 bases and 6 bases, with 12 bases remaining between them. The CDR3 consists of 12 residues. From germline, CDR1 is SQVTM and CDR2 ANQGSEA.

The V and J genes are TRBV7-9 and TRBJ2-1; D not certain. CDR3 length: 14 residues. The ends were cut back, 7 bases at V and 5 bases at J, with 15 bases in the middle. Germline lookup yields CDR1 SEHNR and CDR2 FQNEAQ (reference sequence). The CDR3 reads CASTGSRPNNEQFF. As DNA, the CDR3 is TGTGCCAGCACCGGATCTCGGCCAAACAATGAGCAGTTCTTC.

The J gene is TRBJ2-7, the V gene TRBV6-1; D might be TRBD1 or TRBD2, each matching 5 bases. CDR1 is MNHNS and CDR2 is SASEGT in the germline V gene. Trimming took 3 bases from V and 7 from J, leaving 19 bases between them. There are 15 residues in the CDR3. As DNA, the CDR3 is TGTGCCAGCAGTGAGAGCCCGGGGCGGTTCAGGGAGCAGTACTTC. It encodes CASSESPGRFREQYF.

The rearrangement joins TRBV10-2 to TRBJ2-1; 7 bases line up with TRBD2. The CDR3 consists of 12 residues. Looked up from germline, CDR1 is WSHSY and CDR2 is SAAADI. The ends lost 3 bases at V and 10 bases at J; junction bases unmatched: 3. The CDR3 protein is CASSDGRPEQFF. The CDR3 bases are TGCGCCAGCAGTGACGGGAGGCCAGAGCAGTTCTTC.

This chain connects TRBV13 to TRBJ1-4, with D possibly being TRBD1 (6 bases). Trimming left V 1 base short and J 2 bases short, with 14 bases between. The CDR3 has 17 amino acids. Germline V gene sequence: CDR1 PRHDT, CDR2 FYEKMQ (reference sequence). The CDR3 protein is CASSLADQGITNEKLFF. The CDR3 DNA reads TGTGCCAGCAGCTTAGCGGACCAGGGGATCACTAATGAAAAACTGTTTTTT.

The chain carries TRBV5-4 and TRBJ2-5, with TRBD2 as a possible D gene (6 bases). The CDR3 has 15 amino acids. Germline V CDR1 and CDR2: SGHNT, YYREEE (reference sequence). The V gene lost 6 bases and the J gene lost 2 bases, with 17 bases spanning the gap. The CDR3: CASKNGRGVQETQYF. The CDR3, as DNA: TGTGCCAGCAAAAACGGACGCGGGGTGCAAGAGACCCAGTACTTC.

This clone was counted a single time. The chain carries TRBV6-5 and TRBJ1-1; a possible D gene is TRBD1 (5 bases). In germline, CDR1 is MNHEY, CDR2 SVGAGI. The length of the CDR3 is 13 residues. Trimming took off 5 bases at V and 5 bases at J, with 12 bases between the two ends. This CDR3 reads CASSLGPGTEAFF. The CDR3 coding sequence is TGTGCCAGCAGTCTGGGGCCGGGGACTGAAGCTTTCTTT.

CDR3 DNA sequence: TGTGCCAGCAAAGTACAGGGAAGGACAGAGACCCAGTACTTC. It specifies CASKVQGRTETQYF. The chain recombines TRBV11-2 with TRBJ2-5, with D tentatively TRBD1 (6 bases). With 7 bases removed from V and 4 bases from J, the gap between germline ends came to 16 bases. The CDR3 sequence is 14 residues long. Germline loops: CDR1 SGHAT, CDR2 FQNNGV.

This clone was detected only a few times. The chain employs TRBV7-6 and TRBJ1-1; TRBD1 matches at 7 bases. The V gene end was trimmed by 5 bases and the J gene end by 5 bases; junction bases not matched to a gene: 8. The germline CDR1 and CDR2 sequences are SGHVS and FNYEAQ. This CDR3 is built from 14 residues. The CDR3 protein is CASSPGQVATEAFF. In DNA form, the CDR3 reads TGTGCCAGCAGCCCCGGACAGGTGGCGACTGAAGCTTTCTTT.

The V gene is TRBV4-1, the J gene TRBJ2-7; 8 bases align to TRBD1. CDR1 and CDR2 from the germline V gene are MGHRA and YSYEKL. The CDR3 extends over 13 amino acids. V dropped 1 base and J dropped 5; count of bases not matched to a gene: 1. CDR3 sequence (DNA): TGCGCCAGCAGCCAAGTGGACAGGGACGAGCAGTACTTC. It translates to CASSQVDRDEQYF.

This clone appeared a single time. V and J are TRBV7-8 and TRBJ1-4, with D possibly being TRBD1 (6 bases). The CDR3 runs to 16 residues. Germline V CDR1 and CDR2: SGHVS, FQNEAQ. V was shortened by 0 bases and J by 2 bases, with 10 bases between the two germline ends. CDR3 DNA sequence: TGTGCCAGCAGCTTAGCGTCGGGGGCGACTAATGAAAAACTGTTTTTT. It specifies CASSLASGATNEKLFF.

The gene calls are TRBV7-9 and TRBJ2-7, with 12 bases matching TRBD2. The V segment lost 4 bases and the J segment 4 bases; nucleotides outside the gene matches: 8. In germline, CDR1 is SEHNR, CDR2 FQNEAQ (reference sequence). CDR3 length equals 16 residues. The CDR3 region is CASSSTRLAGAYEQYF. The DNA of the CDR3 is TGTGCCAGCAGCTCAACCCGACTAGCGGGAGCTTACGAGCAGTACTTC.

This clone appeared a few times. The chain joins TRBV7-8 to TRBJ1-5; D not certain. The CDR3 sequence is 16 residues long. The ends were cut back, 0 bases at V and 0 bases at J, with 9 bases in the middle. Looked up from germline, CDR1 is SGHVS and CDR2 is FQNEAQ. The CDR3 region has the DNA TGTGCCAGCAGCTTAGCGGCCAGCTATAGCAATCAGCCCCAGCATTTT. It codes for CASSLAASYSNQPQHF.

This clone was seen a handful of times. The chain joins TRBV7-9 to TRBJ2-3, with 14 bases aligning to TRBD2. Germline CDR1 reads SEHNR; CDR2 reads FQNEAQ (reference sequence). CDR3 length: 15 residues. With 5 bases clipped from V and 7 bases from J, the junction kept 5 bases outside the gene matches. The CDR3 region is CASSMGLAGVHTQYF. CDR3 sequence (DNA): TGTGCCAGCAGCATGGGACTAGCGGGAGTTCATACGCAGTATTTT. Using reference TRBV7-9 and TRBJ2-3 for the parts outside the CDR3, the full variable domain is DTGVSQNPRHKITKRGQNVTFRCDPISEHNRLYWYRQTLGQGPEFLTYFQNEAQLEKSRLLSDRFSAERPKGSFSTLEIQRTEQGDSAMYLCASSMGLAGVHTQYFGPGTRLTVL.